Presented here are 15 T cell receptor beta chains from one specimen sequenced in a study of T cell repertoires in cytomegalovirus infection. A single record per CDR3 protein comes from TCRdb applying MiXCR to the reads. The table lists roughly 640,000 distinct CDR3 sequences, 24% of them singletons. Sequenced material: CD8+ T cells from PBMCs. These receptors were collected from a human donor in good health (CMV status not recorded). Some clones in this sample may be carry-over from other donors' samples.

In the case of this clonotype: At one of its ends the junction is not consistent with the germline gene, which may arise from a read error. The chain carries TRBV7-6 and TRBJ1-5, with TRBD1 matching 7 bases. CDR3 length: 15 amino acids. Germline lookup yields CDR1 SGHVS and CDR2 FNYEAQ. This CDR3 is CVSSLDRDQGQPQHF. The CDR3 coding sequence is TGTGTCAGCAGCTTAGACAGGGACCAGGGGCAGCCCCAGCATTTT.

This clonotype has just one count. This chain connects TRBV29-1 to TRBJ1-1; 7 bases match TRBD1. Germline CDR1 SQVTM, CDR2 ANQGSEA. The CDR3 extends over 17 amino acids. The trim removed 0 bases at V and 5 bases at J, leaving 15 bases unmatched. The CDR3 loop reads CSVEDLGVKGAGTEAFF. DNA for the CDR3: TGCAGCGTTGAAGATCTGGGAGTGAAGGGGGCGGGGACTGAAGCTTTCTTT.

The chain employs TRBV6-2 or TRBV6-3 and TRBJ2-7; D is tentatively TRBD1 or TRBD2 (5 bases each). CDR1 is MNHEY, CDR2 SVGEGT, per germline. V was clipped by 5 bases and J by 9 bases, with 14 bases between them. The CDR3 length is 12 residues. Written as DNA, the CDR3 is TGTGCCAGCAGTGGACTCGAGGGGTGGCAGTACGTC. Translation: CASSGLEGWQYV.

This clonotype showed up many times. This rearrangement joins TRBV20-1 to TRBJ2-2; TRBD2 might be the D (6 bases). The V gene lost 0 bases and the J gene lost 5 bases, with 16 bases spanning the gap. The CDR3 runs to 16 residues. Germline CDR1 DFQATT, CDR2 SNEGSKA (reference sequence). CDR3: CSARDVEGFRTGELFF. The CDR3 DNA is TGCAGTGCTAGAGATGTGGAGGGTTTTAGAACCGGGGAGCTGTTTTTT.

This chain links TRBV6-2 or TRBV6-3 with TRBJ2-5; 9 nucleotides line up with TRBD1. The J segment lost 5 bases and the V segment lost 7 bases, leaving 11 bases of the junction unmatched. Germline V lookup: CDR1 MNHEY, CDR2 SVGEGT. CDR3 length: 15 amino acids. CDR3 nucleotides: TGTGCCAGCACCTTACTCGGGGACAGGGTGGAGACCCAGTACTTC. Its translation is CASTLLGDRVETQYF.

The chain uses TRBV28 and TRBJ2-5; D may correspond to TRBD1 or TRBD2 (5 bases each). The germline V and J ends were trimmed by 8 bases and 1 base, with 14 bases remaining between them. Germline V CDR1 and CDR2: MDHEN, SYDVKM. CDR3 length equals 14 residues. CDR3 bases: TGTGCCAGCGGTGACCGGGGCACCCAAGAGACCCAGTACTTC. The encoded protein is CASGDRGTQETQYF.

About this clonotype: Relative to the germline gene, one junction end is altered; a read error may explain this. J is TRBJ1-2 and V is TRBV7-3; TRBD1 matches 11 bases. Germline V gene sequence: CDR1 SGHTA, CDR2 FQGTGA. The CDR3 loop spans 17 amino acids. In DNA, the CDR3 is TGTGCCAACAGCACACCCCGGACAGGGGGCGAAGGCTATGGCTACACCTTC. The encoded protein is CANSTPRTGGEGYGYTF. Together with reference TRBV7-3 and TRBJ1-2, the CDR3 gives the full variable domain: GAGVSQTPSNKVTEKGKYVELRCDPISGHTALYWYRQSLGQGPEFLIYFQGTGAADDSGLPNDRFFAVRPEGSVSTLKIQRTERGDSAVYLCANSTPRTGGEGYGYTFGSGTRLTVV.

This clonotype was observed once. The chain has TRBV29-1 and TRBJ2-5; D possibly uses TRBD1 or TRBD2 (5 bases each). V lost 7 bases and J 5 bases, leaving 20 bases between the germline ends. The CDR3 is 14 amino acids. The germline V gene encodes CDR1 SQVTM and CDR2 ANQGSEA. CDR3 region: CSGLADNWGETQYF. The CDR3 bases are TGCAGCGGCTTGGCAGATAACTGGGGGGAGACCCAGTACTTC.

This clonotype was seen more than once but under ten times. CDR3 in amino acids: CASSRGGPGYGYTF. Written as DNA, the CDR3 is TGTGCCAGCAGCCGAGGGGGGCCGGGCTATGGCTACACCTTC. The V gene is TRBV14, the J gene TRBJ1-2, with D maybe TRBD1 (6 bases). Per germline, CDR1 SGHDN and CDR2 FVKESK. The CDR3 contains 14 residues. V lost 4 bases and J lost 4, with 13 bases in between.

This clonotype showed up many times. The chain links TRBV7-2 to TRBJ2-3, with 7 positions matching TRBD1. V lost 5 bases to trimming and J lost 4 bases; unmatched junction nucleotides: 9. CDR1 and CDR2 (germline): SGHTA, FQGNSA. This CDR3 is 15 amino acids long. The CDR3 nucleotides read TGTGCCAGCAGCCTTCGACAGGGTATACCAGATACGCAGTATTTT. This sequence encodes CASSLRQGIPDTQYF.

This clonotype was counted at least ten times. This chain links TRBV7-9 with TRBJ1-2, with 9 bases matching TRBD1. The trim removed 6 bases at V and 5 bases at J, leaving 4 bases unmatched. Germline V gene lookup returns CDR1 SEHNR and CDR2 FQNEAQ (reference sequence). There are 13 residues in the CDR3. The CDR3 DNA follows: TGTGCCAGCAGTTGGGACAGGGATTATGGCTACACCTTC. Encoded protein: CASSWDRDYGYTF. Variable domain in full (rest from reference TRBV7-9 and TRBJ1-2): DTGVSQNPRHKITKRGQNVTFRCDPISEHNRLYWYRQTLGQGPEFLTYFQNEAQLEKSRLLSDRFSAERPKGSFSTLEIQRTEQGDSAMYLCASSWDRDYGYTFGSGTRLTVV.

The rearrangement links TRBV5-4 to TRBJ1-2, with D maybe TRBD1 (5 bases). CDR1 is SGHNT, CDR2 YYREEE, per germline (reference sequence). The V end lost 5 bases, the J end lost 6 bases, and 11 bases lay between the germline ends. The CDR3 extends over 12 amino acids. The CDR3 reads CASSKGEDGYTF. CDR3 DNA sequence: TGTGCCAGCAGTAAAGGGGAGGATGGCTACACCTTC.

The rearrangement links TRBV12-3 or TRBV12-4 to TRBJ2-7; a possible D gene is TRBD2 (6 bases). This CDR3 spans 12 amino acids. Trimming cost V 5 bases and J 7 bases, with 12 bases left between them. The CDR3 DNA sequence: TGTGCCAGCAGTCCAGCCGGGGGTGAGCAGTACGTC. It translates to CASSPAGGEQYV.

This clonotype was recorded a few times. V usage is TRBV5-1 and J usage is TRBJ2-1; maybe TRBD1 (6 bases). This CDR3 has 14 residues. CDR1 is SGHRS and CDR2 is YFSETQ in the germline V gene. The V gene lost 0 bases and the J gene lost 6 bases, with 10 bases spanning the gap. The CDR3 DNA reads TGCGCCAGCAGCTTGGCAGGGGTCCTCAATGAGCAGTTCTTC. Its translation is CASSLAGVLNEQFF.

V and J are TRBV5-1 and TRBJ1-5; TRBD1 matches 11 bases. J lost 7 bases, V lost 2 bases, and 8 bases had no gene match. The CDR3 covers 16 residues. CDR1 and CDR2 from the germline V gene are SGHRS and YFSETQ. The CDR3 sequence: CASSLNGQGAKQPQHF. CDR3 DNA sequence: TGCGCCAGCAGCTTAAACGGACAGGGGGCCAAGCAGCCCCAGCATTTT.